Presented here are 32 T cell receptor beta chains from one specimen sequenced in a study of T cells in narcolepsy. Repertoires were generated with immunoSEQ multiplex PCR, while TCRdb's copy carries only in-frame clones and drops some. Counted here are about 27,000 clones, about four fifths occurring once; the ten biggest clones make up roughly 6.6%. Sample: memory (CD45RA-) CD4+ T cells from blood. Receptors originate from a human donor in good health.

The chain couples TRBV7-2 to TRBJ2-3; D is undetermined. The V end lost 8 bases, the J end lost 3 bases, and 6 bases lay between the germline ends. Germline assignment: CDR1 SGHTA and CDR2 FQGNSA. This CDR3 has 11 amino acids. The CDR3 DNA reads TGTGCCAGCCGGCTTACAGATACGCAGTATTTT. Translated: CASRLTDTQYF.

V and J are TRBV2 and TRBJ2-5; TRBD1 matches at 7 bases. The CDR3 spans 15 residues. Germline loops: CDR1 SNHLY, CDR2 FYNNEI. The V segment lost 5 bases and the J segment 1 base; nucleotides outside the gene matches: 7. CDR3 DNA: TGTGCCAGCAGTTCCGGACAGGACCTCCAAGAGACCCAGTACTTC. This sequence encodes CASSSGQDLQETQYF.

J is TRBJ2-3 and V is TRBV28; 14 bases align to TRBD2. Germline CDR1 and CDR2: MDHEN and SYDVKM. This CDR3 comprises 19 residues. Trimming took 4 bases from V and 2 from J; bases not matched to a gene: 11. CDR3 sequence reads: CASSSWGLAGDKTTDTQYF. Written as DNA, the CDR3 is TGTGCCAGCAGTTCATGGGGACTAGCGGGGGACAAGACCACAGATACGCAGTATTTT.

The rearrangement joins TRBV27 to TRBJ2-1, with 7 bases aligning to TRBD2. V gave up 3 bases and J gave up 9 bases; unmatched junction bases: 8. The CDR3 contains 14 residues. CDR1 MNHEY and CDR2 SMNVEV come from the germline V gene (reference sequence). The CDR3 is CASSFWGGATEQFF. In DNA, the CDR3 is TGTGCCAGCAGTTTTTGGGGAGGGGCCACTGAGCAGTTCTTC.

The chain employs TRBV11-2 and TRBJ1-1, with 12 bases that match TRBD1. CDR3 length equals 15 residues. Germline CDR1 and CDR2: SGHAT and FQNNGV. V was clipped by 5 bases and J by 0 bases; unmatched bases: 1. The chain's CDR3 is CASSGTGGMNTEAFF. The CDR3 DNA reads TGTGCCAGCAGCGGGACAGGGGGCATGAACACTGAAGCTTTCTTT.

V is TRBV11-2 and J is TRBJ2-3; either TRBD1 or TRBD2 may supply D (5 bases each). The V and J ends lost 2 bases and 4 bases respectively, with 13 bases between them. This CDR3 has 15 amino acids. The germline CDR1 and CDR2 sequences are SGHAT and FQNNGV. The CDR3 is CASSLLGDGSDTQYF. The DNA for the CDR3 is TGTGCCAGCAGCTTACTAGGGGACGGATCAGATACGCAGTATTTT. The entire variable domain, with the rest obtained from reference TRBV11-2 and TRBJ2-3, is as follows: EAGVAQSPRYKIIEKRQSVAFWCNPISGHATLYWYQQILGQGPKLLIQFQNNGVVDDSQLPKDRFSAERLKGVDSTLKIQPAKLEDSAVYLCASSLLGDGSDTQYFGPGTRLTVL.

This rearrangement joins TRBV7-8 to TRBJ2-7, with D unclear. From germline, CDR1 is SGHVS and CDR2 FQNEAQ. The germline V and J ends were trimmed by 1 base and 0 bases, with 10 bases remaining between them. This CDR3 contains 15 residues. CDR3 sequence: CASSLDLGSSYEQYF. DNA for the CDR3: TGTGCCAGCAGCTTAGATCTGGGCAGCTCCTACGAGCAGTACTTC.

The J gene is TRBJ2-1, the V gene TRBV7-8, with D unresolved. Trimming shortened V by 3 bases and J by 5 bases, and 8 bases separated the two germline ends. CDR3 size: 13 residues. Germline CDR1 SGHVS, CDR2 FQNEAQ. The CDR3 spells CASSFLGNNEQFF. In nucleotides, the CDR3 is TGTGCCAGCAGCTTTTTGGGAAACAATGAGCAGTTCTTC. Complete variable domain (other parts from reference TRBV7-8 and TRBJ2-1): GAGVSQSPRYKVAKRGQDVALRCDPISGHVSLFWYQQALGQGPEFLTYFQNEAQLDKSGLPSDRFFAERPEGSVSTLKIQRTQQEDSAVYLCASSFLGNNEQFFGPGTRLTVL.

V gene TRBV4-2 combines with J gene TRBJ2-3, with TRBD1 matching 10 bases. The CDR3 is made up of 17 amino acids. CDR1 and CDR2 from the germline V gene are LGHNA and YNFKEQ. The J segment lost 4 bases and the V segment lost 1 base, leaving 8 bases of the junction unmatched. CDR3 sequence (DNA): TGTGCCAGCAGCCAAGTTGTGGGACAGGGGTTTGCAGATACGCAGTATTTT. This translates into CASSQVVGQGFADTQYF.

The chain employs TRBV29-1 and TRBJ1-1, with D possibly TRBD1 on 5 matching bases. Per germline, CDR1 SQVTM and CDR2 ANQGSEA. The CDR3 has 11 amino acids. The DNA of the CDR3 is TGCAACTACGGCGGGGGGACTGAAGCTTTCTTT. It encodes CNYGGGTEAFF.

The J gene is TRBJ2-3, the V gene TRBV7-8; D might be TRBD1 (6 bases). The CDR3 has 12 residues. The ends were cut back, 5 bases at V and 5 bases at J, with 8 bases in the middle. Looked up from germline, CDR1 is SGHVS and CDR2 is FQNEAQ. CDR3 loop: CASSPTGDTQYF. CDR3 coding DNA: TGTGCCAGCAGCCCGACAGGAGATACGCAGTATTTT.

This chain connects TRBV16 to TRBJ1-4; possibly TRBD1 for D (6 bases). Germline V gene sequence: CDR1 KGHSY, CDR2 FQNENV. This CDR3 region has 14 residues. V lost 2 bases, J lost 7 bases, and 11 bases lay in between. CDR3 sequence (DNA): TGTGCCAGCAGCCAACTACAGGGAGGTGAAAAACTGTTTTTT. It translates to CASSQLQGGEKLFF.

As regards this clone: At one boundary the junction diverges from the germline segment, which might be a read error. The sample carries other DNA sequences with the same CDR3. J is TRBJ1-4 and V is TRBV30; no clear D. Looked up from germline, CDR1 is GTSNPN and CDR2 is SVGIG (reference sequence). This CDR3 contains 13 residues. This CDR3 is CAWTPGVDEKLFF. DNA for the CDR3: TGTGCCTGGACCCCCGGGGTGGACGAAAAGCTGTTTTTT.

In this sample, this clone is medium-sized. The rearrangement uses TRBV4-3 and TRBJ1-2; D uncertain. The CDR3 contains 18 residues. Germline CDR1 is LGHNA and CDR2 is YSLEER. Deletions cut 1 base from V and 3 bases from J, with 21 bases between. CDR3 coding DNA: TGCGCCAGCAGCCAAGGGGCAGCCAAGAGGTGGCAGGACTATGGCTACACCTTC. Translation: CASSQGAAKRWQDYGYTF.

Written as DNA, the CDR3 is TGTGCCAGCAGCCCTAATCAGTATGCGGAGCAGTTCTTC. Protein: CASSPNQYAEQFF. This chain connects TRBV11-2 to TRBJ2-1; D is unresolved. The CDR3 is 13 residues long. The germline V and J ends were trimmed by 5 bases and 10 bases, with 15 bases remaining between them. The germline gives CDR1 SGHAT, CDR2 FQNNGV.

This chain uses TRBV21-1 with TRBJ1-3. TRBV21-1 is reported as a pseudogene. The CDR3 has 17 amino acids. The CDR3 nucleotides read TGTGCCAGCGGGACTTTACAGGGCCCCCGCTCTGGAAACACCATATATTTT. Translating it yields CASGTLQGPRSGNTIYF.

The chain is built from TRBV6-5 and TRBJ1-5, with D perhaps matching TRBD1 (5 bases). The CDR3 totals 14 residues. V gave up 11 bases and J gave up 1 base, with 15 bases separating them. Germline V gene sequence: CDR1 MNHEY, CDR2 SVGAGI. The CDR3 loop is CACTRGSSNQPQHF. The CDR3 region has the DNA TGTGCCTGCACCCGGGGCTCCAGCAATCAGCCCCAGCATTTT.

About this clone: At the DNA level, this CDR3 is encoded by other sequences in the same sample as well. J is TRBJ1-1 and V is TRBV23-1, with D maybe TRBD1 (5 bases). TRBV23-1 is placed among ORFs of uncertain function. The CDR3 spans 17 residues. V gave up 2 bases and J gave up 1 base, with 17 bases separating them. Here the CDR3 reads CASSQPGTGRRNTEAFF. The CDR3 DNA reads as TGCGCCAGCAGTCAACCCGGGACGGGGAGGCGGAACACTGAAGCTTTCTTT.

The V and J genes are TRBV9 and TRBJ2-5, with 7 bases matching TRBD1. CDR3 size: 15 residues. Germline values: CDR1 SGDLS, CDR2 YYNGEE. Trimming at V came to 4 bases and at J to 1 base, leaving 7 bases not matched to a gene. The CDR3 DNA sequence: TGTGCCAGCAGCTACAGACAGGGAGTCCAAGAGACCCAGTACTTC. Amino acid sequence: CASSYRQGVQETQYF.

The chain carries TRBV2 and TRBJ2-1, with 12 bases that match TRBD2. The CDR3 extends over 17 amino acids. After removal of 2 bases from V and 8 bases from J, the junction contained 10 bases not matched to a gene. Germline CDR1 SNHLY, CDR2 FYNNEI. CDR3 in amino acids: CASSENLAGGPRDEQFF. The CDR3, as DNA: TGTGCCAGCAGTGAAAATCTAGCGGGAGGGCCCCGCGATGAGCAGTTCTTC.

The V and J genes are TRBV6-5 and TRBJ1-2; a possible D gene is TRBD1 (6 bases). The CDR3 sequence is 11 residues long. The germline gives CDR1 MNHEY, CDR2 SVGAGI. V was pared by 6 bases and J by 7 bases, with 9 bases between. CDR3 bases: TGTGCCAGCAGCCCGGGGGCTGGCTACACCTTC. It codes for CASSPGAGYTF.

V gene TRBV4-2 combines with J gene TRBJ2-3; 11 bases fit TRBD2. This CDR3 comprises 17 residues. The V and J ends lost 0 bases and 9 bases, in that order; junction bases with no gene match: 11. Germline V lookup: CDR1 LGHNA, CDR2 YNFKEQ. CDR3 nucleotides: TGTGCCAGCAGCCAAGACTTAGCGGGAGGGCCGACCACAACGCAGTATTTT. It encodes CASSQDLAGGPTTTQYF.

The chain is built from TRBV9 and TRBJ2-1; D is uncertain. Germline V gene lookup returns CDR1 SGDLS and CDR2 YYNGEE. V lost 4 bases, J lost 4 bases, and 12 bases lay in between. This CDR3 comprises 14 residues. In DNA, the CDR3 is TGTGCCAGCAGCCCGACTCCCAGGTACAATGAGCAGTTCTTC. Its protein is CASSPTPRYNEQFF.

This chain links TRBV19 with TRBJ2-2, with 10 positions matching TRBD1. This CDR3 has 13 residues. Trimming at V came to 9 bases and at J to 6 bases, leaving 4 bases not matched to a gene. Germline V lookup: CDR1 LNHDA, CDR2 SQIVND (reference sequence). The CDR3 sequence is CASRQGASGELFF. The DNA of the CDR3 is TGTGCCAGCCGACAGGGGGCGTCCGGGGAGCTGTTTTTT. Variable domain in full (rest from reference TRBV19 and TRBJ2-2): DGGITQSPKYLFRKEGQNVTLSCEQNLNHDAMYWYRQDPGQGLRLIYYSQIVNDFQKGDIAEGYSVSREKKESFPLTVTSAQKNPTAFYLCASRQGASGELFFGEGSRLTVL.

The V gene is TRBV19, the J gene TRBJ2-2; 11 nucleotides match TRBD2. CDR1 LNHDA and CDR2 SQIVND come from the germline V gene (reference sequence). Trimming cost V 3 bases and J 0 bases; bases outside gene matches: 3. The CDR3 consists of 17 residues. The CDR3: CASSIRTSGSNTGELFF. The CDR3 DNA reads as TGTGCCAGTAGTATTCGGACTAGCGGGTCGAACACCGGGGAGCTGTTTTTT.

Comment on this clone: One junction end disagrees with the germline gene, perhaps due to a read error. This chain uses TRBV10-3 with TRBJ1-2; 9 bases fit TRBD1. The CDR3 covers 15 residues. Per the germline V gene, CDR1 is ENHRY and CDR2 is SYGVKD. CDR3 sequence: CASSGGQGTIYGYTF. CDR3 sequence (DNA): TGTGCCAGCAGTGGTGGACAGGGGACGATCTATGGCTACACCTTC.

This chain uses TRBV7-9 with TRBJ1-5; D is unclear. Looked up from germline, CDR1 is SEHNR and CDR2 is FQNEAQ (reference sequence). This CDR3 has 13 residues. Trimming pared 5 bases from V and 6 bases from J, leaving 11 bases between. CDR3 amino acids: CASSPGIGQPQHF. CDR3 bases: TGTGCCAGCAGCCCCGGGATAGGTCAGCCCCAGCATTTT.

This clone was seen more than once but under ten times. This chain joins TRBV19 and TRBJ1-5; no reliable D call. Germline V CDR1 and CDR2: LNHDA, SQIVND (reference sequence). With 6 bases removed from V and 0 bases from J, the gap between germline ends came to 18 bases. The CDR3 totals 17 residues. The CDR3 nucleotides are TGTGCCAGTAGCCCGGTAACAGCTCGTCATAGCAATCAGCCCCAGCATTTT. Residues: CASSPVTARHSNQPQHF.

In its sample, this clone was seen a few times. J is TRBJ1-1 and V is TRBV18, with a possible D match to TRBD1 (5 bases). This CDR3 comprises 13 residues. CDR1 KGHSH and CDR2 LQKENI come from the germline V gene. The germline V and J ends were trimmed by 0 bases and 8 bases, with 10 bases remaining between them. For the CDR3, the DNA is TGTGCCAGCTCACCACCGGACACTAGAGAAGCTTTCTTT. Its protein product is CASSPPDTREAFF.

V usage is TRBV7-9 and J usage is TRBJ1-2; the match to TRBD1 covers 10 bases. V shed 5 bases and J 2 bases; nucleotides not matched to a gene: 5. Germline values: CDR1 SEHNR, CDR2 FQNEAQ (reference sequence). This CDR3 has 15 amino acids. The DNA for the CDR3 is TGTGCCAGCAGCGACCGGGACAGGGGCAACTATGGCTACACCTTC. Encoded protein: CASSDRDRGNYGYTF.

Only a few counts were recorded for this clone. The rearrangement joins TRBV6-5 to TRBJ2-2, with D perhaps being TRBD1 or TRBD2 (5 bases each). The CDR3 is 16 residues long. The germline V gene encodes CDR1 MNHEY and CDR2 SVGAGI. V gave up 0 bases and J gave up 4 bases, with 12 bases separating them. The CDR3 spells CASSYSRGRSTGELFF. Here the CDR3 DNA reads TGTGCCAGCAGTTACTCGAGGGGAAGGAGCACCGGGGAGCTGTTTTTT.

As DNA, the CDR3 is TGTGCCAGCAGCAAACCCCGGAGCGCGGGGACCCCCTACGAGCAGTACTTC. It is translated as CASSKPRSAGTPYEQYF. V is TRBV21-1 and J is TRBJ2-5; TRBD2 is the table's D call, not checked against the DNA. Matching the DNA end better, TRBJ2-7 makes the J call doubtful. TRBV21-1 counts as a pseudogene. This CDR3 is built from 17 residues.